The 25 T cell receptor beta chains in this list originate from one sample, sequenced in a study of cytomegalovirus exposure and HLA in healthy donors. The PCR ran on 60 Vbeta and 13 Jbeta primers. Here immunoSEQ multiplex PCR was the method, and the copy in TCRdb shows in-frame clones only, minus some. Among fewer than 100,000 clones listed, approximately 69% were seen once. Sequencing was done on a sample of PBMCs. Receptor source: a female donor in good health and CMV-seronegative.

The chain recombines TRBV19 with TRBJ1-2, with TRBD1 as a possible D gene (5 bases). Germline CDR1 is LNHDA and CDR2 is SQIVND (reference sequence). Trimming shortened V by 6 bases and J by 1 base, and 12 bases separated the two germline ends. The CDR3 covers 14 residues. The CDR3 DNA reads as TGTGCCAGTAGACAGACAGATTTTAACTATGGCTACACCTTC. Its translation is CASRQTDFNYGYTF.

This clone was picked up a small number of times. The genes are TRBV27 and TRBJ1-1; 7 bases fit TRBD1. J was trimmed by 0 bases and V by 3 bases; bases with no gene match: 4. Germline V lookup: CDR1 MNHEY, CDR2 SMNVEV (reference sequence). This CDR3 is built from 15 residues. CDR3 residues: CASSLTGSLNTEAFF. In DNA form, the CDR3 reads TGTGCCAGCAGTTTGACAGGGAGTCTGAACACTGAAGCTTTCTTT.

This clone was seen only a few times. The chain carries TRBV28 and TRBJ2-2; 11 bases match TRBD1. J lost 6 bases, V lost 6 bases, and 9 bases had no gene match. CDR1 and CDR2 from the germline V gene are MDHEN and SYDVKM. This CDR3 comprises 16 residues. CDR3 sequence: CASSYGTGGISGELFF. The CDR3 region has the DNA TGTGCCAGCAGCTATGGGACAGGGGGTATATCCGGGGAGCTGTTTTTT. Full variable domain (missing parts from reference TRBV28 and TRBJ2-2): DVKVTQSSRYLVKRTGEKVFLECVQDMDHENMFWYRQDPGLGLRLIYFSYDVKMKEKGDIPEGYSVSREKKERFSLILESASTNQTSMYLCASSYGTGGISGELFFGEGSRLTVL.

The J gene is TRBJ2-7, the V gene TRBV7-6; weak D call: TRBD2 (5 bases). V lost 10 bases and J 3 bases, leaving 16 bases between the germline ends. Germline CDR1 is SGHVS and CDR2 is FNYEAQ. This CDR3 has 13 amino acids. The CDR3 loop reads CATSRAEHYEQYF. In nucleotides, the CDR3 is TGTGCCACCTCTAGAGCGGAACACTACGAGCAGTACTTC.

The V call is TRBV15, the J call TRBJ1-5; D not certain. In germline, CDR1 is LNHNV, CDR2 YYDKDF (reference sequence). The CDR3 is made up of 16 amino acids. The V end was cut by 0 bases, the J end by 4 bases, with 13 bases between. The CDR3 DNA is TGTGCCACCAGCAGAGACGTACAAGTGAGGAATCAGCCCCAGCATTTT. This encodes CATSRDVQVRNQPQHF. Complete variable domain (other parts from reference TRBV15 and TRBJ1-5): DAMVIQNPRYQVTQFGKPVTLSCSQTLNHNVMYWYQQKSSQAPKLLFHYYDKDFNNEADTPDNFQSRRPNTSFCFLDIRSPGLGDTAMYLCATSRDVQVRNQPQHFGDGTRLSIL.

This clone was seen more than once but under ten times. V and J are TRBV5-8 and TRBJ2-2; 7 nucleotides match TRBD2. The CDR3 totals 16 residues. Trimming took 4 bases from V and 1 from J; bases not matched to a gene: 7. The V gene's germline CDR1 is SGHTS and CDR2 YDEGEE. This chain's CDR3 is CASSALGGWNTGELFF. DNA for the CDR3: TGTGCCAGCAGCGCCCTCGGGGGGTGGAACACCGGGGAGCTGTTTTTT.

V usage is TRBV27 and J usage is TRBJ1-1; 7 nucleotides match TRBD1. The CDR3 loop spans 14 amino acids. From germline, CDR1 is MNHEY and CDR2 SMNVEV (reference sequence). V was pared by 5 bases and J by 1 base, with 4 bases of the junction left unmatched. The CDR3 reads CASSLDRANTEAFF. The CDR3 nucleotides read TGTGCCAGCAGTCTTGACAGGGCGAACACTGAAGCTTTCTTT.

This chain joins TRBV4-1 and TRBJ2-3; perhaps TRBD2 as D (6 bases). Germline V gene data show CDR1 as MGHRA and CDR2 as YSYEKL. CDR3 length equals 15 residues. V lost 3 bases and J 6 bases, leaving 16 bases between the germline ends. The CDR3 is CASSHPGGADDTQYF. CDR3 bases: TGCGCCAGCAGCCATCCAGGCGGGGCCGACGATACGCAGTATTTT.

The chain has TRBV25-1 and TRBJ2-6; D is possibly TRBD2 (6 bases). Trimming removed 3 bases from V and 4 bases from J, with 19 bases in between. CDR1 and CDR2 (germline): MGHDK, SYGVNS. This CDR3 contains 18 residues. This CDR3 is CASSEEGLRGWGANVLTF. In nucleotides, the CDR3 is TGTGCCAGCAGTGAGGAGGGGTTAAGGGGATGGGGGGCCAACGTCCTGACTTTC.

This chain links TRBV2 with TRBJ1-4, with D unresolved. Per the germline V gene, CDR1 is SNHLY and CDR2 is FYNNEI. V was cut by 1 base and J by 8 bases, with 5 bases left in between. The CDR3 consists of 12 residues. The CDR3 DNA is TGTGCCAGCAGTGAAGTGAGGGAAAAACTGTTTTTT. Amino acids: CASSEVREKLFF.

The chain links TRBV18 to TRBJ1-6; D perhaps matches TRBD1 (6 bases). The CDR3 extends over 13 amino acids. The V gene's germline CDR1 is KGHSH and CDR2 LQKENI. V gave up 3 bases and J gave up 8 bases, with 8 bases separating them. The CDR3 bases are TGTGCCAGCTCACCTAGGACAGATTCACCCCTCCACTTT. Translation gives CASSPRTDSPLHF.

V and J are TRBV5-1 and TRBJ2-7, with 11 bases that match TRBD1. V lost 4 bases and J lost 3; bases outside the gene matches: 6. The CDR3 contains 15 residues. Germline CDR1 and CDR2: SGHRS and YFSETQ. The CDR3 DNA is TGCGCCAGCAGCACCGCCGGGACAGGGGGCTACGAGCAGTACTTC. This sequence encodes CASSTAGTGGYEQYF. The variable domain in full, with the rest retrieved from reference TRBV5-1 and TRBJ2-7, is KAGVTQTPRYLIKTRGQQVTLSCSPISGHRSVSWYQQTPGQGLQFLFEYFSETQRNKGNFPGRFSGRQFSNSRSEMNVSTLELGDSALYLCASSTAGTGGYEQYFGPGTRLTVT.

This rearrangement joins TRBV7-9 to TRBJ1-1; D remains ambiguous. The CDR3 runs to 12 residues. V was clipped by 4 bases and J by 11 bases, with 14 bases between them. The V gene's germline CDR1 is SEHNR and CDR2 FQNEAQ (reference sequence). As DNA, the CDR3 is TGTGCCAGCAGCTCTCCTCCTGGTGCGGCTTTCTTT. Its protein is CASSSPPGAAFF.

The chain joins TRBV2 to TRBJ1-3; TRBD1 might be the D (6 bases). Trimming shortened V by 2 bases and J by 3 bases, and 11 bases separated the two germline ends. The germline V gene has CDR1 SNHLY and CDR2 FYNNEI. This CDR3 is built from 15 residues. CDR3: CASSEQGGNGNTIYF. In nucleotides, the CDR3 is TGTGCCAGCAGTGAACAAGGGGGAAATGGAAACACCATATATTTT.

CDR3 sequence: CASSSTGTRGNEQYF. The DNA of the CDR3 is TGTGCCAGCAGCTCAACCGGGACTAGGGGAAACGAGCAGTACTTC. This chain uses TRBV7-6 with TRBJ2-7, with 8 bases identical to TRBD2. Losses at the gene ends were 4 bases for V and 5 bases for J; bases not matched to a gene: 10. The CDR3 has 15 residues. Germline CDR1 reads SGHVS; CDR2 reads FNYEAQ.

The chain uses TRBV4-1 and TRBJ1-1, with D perhaps TRBD1 (6 bases). The CDR3 totals 15 residues. V was pared by 7 bases and J by 1 base, with 16 bases between. Germline CDR1 reads MGHRA; CDR2 reads YSYEKL. The CDR3 spells CASTRGADGNTEAFF. The CDR3 nucleotides read TGCGCCAGCACCCGGGGGGCAGATGGGAACACTGAAGCTTTCTTT.

The chain links TRBV19 to TRBJ2-1, with 7 bases aligning to TRBD1. V lost 6 bases to trimming and J lost 3 bases; unmatched junction nucleotides: 8. Germline V CDR1 and CDR2: LNHDA, SQIVND (reference sequence). The CDR3 is made up of 15 amino acids. In nucleotides, the CDR3 is TGTGCCAGTAGATTGGGCGCAGGGGGCTACAATGAGCAGTTCTTC. It specifies CASRLGAGGYNEQFF.

J is TRBJ1-1 and V is TRBV7-2; no clear D gene. The V end lost 5 bases, the J end lost 0 bases, and 7 bases lay between the germline ends. This CDR3 contains 13 residues. Germline lookup yields CDR1 SGHTA and CDR2 FQGNSA. The CDR3 DNA reads TGTGCCAGCAGCCCGCACATGAACACTGAAGCTTTCTTT. Residues: CASSPHMNTEAFF.

The chain recombines TRBV6-1 with TRBJ2-7, with 8 bases identical to TRBD1. CDR1 is MNHNS and CDR2 is SASEGT in the germline V gene. V trimming: 4 bases; J trimming: 1 base; junction bases outside the gene matches: 6. There are 15 residues in the CDR3. For the CDR3, the DNA is TGTGCCAGCAGTGGGGGGGACAGGCGATCCTACGAGCAGTACTTC. Amino acids: CASSGGDRRSYEQYF.

CDR3 residues: CASSVGSDRTDTQYF. The CDR3 DNA is TGTGCCAGCAGCGTAGGTTCAGATCGCACAGATACGCAGTATTTT. V and J are TRBV9 and TRBJ2-3; D uncertain. The CDR3 length is 15 residues. V gave up 0 bases and J gave up 1 base, with 9 bases separating them. CDR1 SGDLS and CDR2 YYNGEE come from the germline V gene.

The chain employs TRBV19 and TRBJ2-2; 7 bases map to TRBD1. Trimming removed 2 bases from V and 3 bases from J; junction bases left unmatched: 15. Germline assignment: CDR1 LNHDA and CDR2 SQIVND (reference sequence). CDR3 size: 19 residues. The CDR3 DNA is TGTGCCAGTAGTATATTCACCGATCTGGACAGGACCTACACCGGGGAGCTGTTTTTT. Translated: CASSIFTDLDRTYTGELFF.

The V and J genes are TRBV4-1 and TRBJ1-1, with TRBD1 identical over 10 bases. Germline CDR1 MGHRA, CDR2 YSYEKL. Germline trimming cut 4 bases from V and 1 base from J; bases unmatched to any gene: 9. The length of the CDR3 is 17 residues. In nucleotides, the CDR3 is TGCGCCAGCAGCCCCAAGGGGACAGGGGTCACGAACACTGAAGCTTTCTTT. This codes for CASSPKGTGVTNTEAFF.

This clone was seen a handful of times. The chain combines TRBV13 with TRBJ2-5, with D possibly matching TRBD2 (7 bases). Looked up from germline, CDR1 is PRHDT and CDR2 is FYEKMQ (reference sequence). The ends were cut back, 4 bases at V and 1 base at J, with 13 bases in the middle. This CDR3 region has 15 residues. In DNA, the CDR3 is TGTGCCAGCAGCTATAGGGGGGGACTCCAAGAGACCCAGTACTTC. Encoded protein: CASSYRGGLQETQYF.

This chain connects TRBV18 to TRBJ2-7; TRBD2 is a possible D gene (5 bases). The CDR3 consists of 12 residues. Germline values: CDR1 KGHSH, CDR2 LQKENI. Trimming pared 2 bases from V and 9 bases from J, leaving 11 bases between. The DNA for the CDR3 is TGTGCCAGCTCACCAGGGGAGCTCGCGCAGTACTTC. Translation gives CASSPGELAQYF.

This clone has more than one count but fewer than ten. J is TRBJ1-1 and V is TRBV28; 7 nucleotides match TRBD1. J lost 4 bases, V lost 0 bases, and 8 bases had no gene match. The germline gives CDR1 MDHEN, CDR2 SYDVKM. The CDR3 spans 16 residues. CDR3 residues: CASSLWSGQALTEAFF. CDR3 sequence (DNA): TGTGCCAGCAGTTTATGGAGCGGACAGGCCCTCACTGAAGCTTTCTTT.